The rows below give T cell receptor beta chains drawn from one sample of a study of T cells after yellow fever vaccination. Via MiXCR, TCRdb re-called the 5' RACE reads, giving one row per CDR3 protein. The sample comprises 450,000 to 550,000 distinct CDR3 sequences, 15% to 20% of which are singletons, and roughly an eighth rests with the top ten. This material consisted of PBMCs, taken 15 days after the yellow fever booster vaccination. The origin of the receptors is a man younger than 40 who received the YFV17D yellow fever vaccine. CDR3s include the opening cysteine and the closing phenylalanine or tryptophan. D genes are given only for firm matches. Clone size, where shown, is once, few, many, or a class for clones that have expanded.

len	d_gene	v_gene	abundance	j_gene	CDR3aa	CDR3nt
15	-	TRBV5-1	few	TRBJ2-1	CASGSRGSSYNEQFF	TGCGCCAGCGGGTCGCGGGGAAGCTCCTACAATGAGCAGTTCTTC
15	TRBD1	TRBV7-2	few	TRBJ2-1	CASSQGQGGYNEQFF	TGTGCCAGCAGCCAGGGACAGGGGGGGTACAATGAGCAGTTCTTC
13	-	TRBV20-1	few	TRBJ2-7	CSARSFSSYEQYF	TGCAGTGCTCGCTCTTTTAGCTCCTACGAGCAGTACTTC
13	TRBD2	TRBV10-3	few	TRBJ2-1	CAIRPGLDNEQFF	TGTGCCATCAGACCGGGACTAGACAATGAGCAGTTCTTC
16	TRBD2	TRBV7-8	few	TRBJ2-3	CASSILAGQFLDTQYF	TGTGCCAGCAGCATCCTAGCGGGGCAATTTTTAGATACGCAGTATTTT
14	TRBD2	TRBV7-7	-	TRBJ2-5	CASSLAGVKETQYF	TGTGCTAGCAGCTTAGCGGGAGTGAAAGAGACCCAGTACTTC
13	-	TRBV19	-	TRBJ1-1	CASSINPNTEAFF	TGTGCCAGTAGTATTAATCCGAACACTGAAGCTTTCTTT
12	-	TRBV7-2	-	TRBJ2-7	CASSLASGPQYF	TGTGCCAGCAGCTTAGCCTCGGGGCCGCAGTACTTC
11	-	TRBV12-5	few	TRBJ2-7	CASGSIYEQYF	TGTGCTAGTGGTTCCATTTACGAGCAGTACTTC
14	TRBD1	TRBV7-6	-	TRBJ2-2	CASSLSGGPGELFF	TGTGCCAGCAGCTTATCAGGGGGCCCCGGGGAGCTGTTTTTT
11	-	TRBV12-3/TRBV12-4	-	TRBJ2-1	CATSRWGEQFF	TGTGCCACCTCGCGGTGGGGTGAGCAGTTCTTC
14	-	TRBV7-6	few	TRBJ1-6	CASSSDSVGSPLHF	TGTGCCAGCAGCTCAGACAGCGTGGGTTCACCCCTCCACTTT
15	TRBD2	TRBV12-3/TRBV12-4	-	TRBJ2-5	CASSRGPGLEETQYF	TGTGCCAGCAGTAGGGGACCGGGACTAGAAGAGACCCAGTACTTC
15	TRBD1	TRBV29-1	few	TRBJ1-3	CSVEATGGVGNTIYF	TGCAGCGTTGAAGCTACAGGGGGCGTTGGAAACACCATATATTTT
15	TRBD1	TRBV20-1	few	TRBJ1-2	CSARDRVSGGYGYTF	TGCAGTGCTAGAGATCGGGTTTCAGGGGGATATGGCTACACCTTC
15	-	TRBV6-5	-	TRBJ2-5	CASSYTGWGAETQYF	TGTGCCAGCAGTTACACCGGATGGGGGGCCGAGACCCAGTACTTC
12	-	TRBV29-1	-	TRBJ1-1	CSTRTYDTEAFF	TGCAGCACCAGAACTTATGACACTGAAGCTTTCTTT
16	-	TRBV6-1	-	TRBJ2-7	CASSTPPAESSYEQYF	TGTGCCAGCAGTACCCCGCCAGCGGAGAGCTCCTACGAGCAGTACTTC
20	-	TRBV20-1	-	TRBJ2-3	CSARAPRGKARVQEADTQYF	TGCAGTGCTAGAGCTCCCCGGGGCAAGGCGCGGGTCCAGGAGGCAGATACGCAGTATTTT
11	-	TRBV19	few	TRBJ2-2	CASSISGELFF	TGTGCCAGTAGTATTTCTGGGGAGCTGTTTTTT
12	-	TRBV6-6	few	TRBJ2-1	CASSQDNPEQFF	TGTGCCAGCAGTCAAGACAATCCCGAGCAGTTCTTC
13	-	TRBV5-4	-	TRBJ2-7	CASKGQGVYEQYF	TGTGCCAGCAAAGGCCAGGGCGTCTACGAGCAGTACTTC
14	-	TRBV18	-	TRBJ2-1	CASSPSTGSDEQFF	TGTGCCAGCTCACCGAGTACCGGGAGCGATGAGCAGTTCTTC
16	-	TRBV9	-	TRBJ2-3	CASSVVGVGGTDTQYF	TGTGCCAGCAGCGTAGTTGGGGTGGGCGGCACAGATACGCAGTATTTT
15	TRBD1	TRBV6-1	few	TRBJ1-2	CASRPGQGTSYGYTF	TGTGCCAGCAGACCCGGACAGGGAACTTCCTATGGCTACACCTTC
16	-	TRBV7-2	few	TRBJ2-1	CASSLGHRDSNNEQFF	TGTGCCAGCAGCTTAGGACACCGGGACTCAAACAATGAGCAGTTCTTC
13	-	TRBV5-1	few	TRBJ1-6	CASSLYSGSPLHF	TGCGCCAGCAGCTTGTATTCGGGTTCACCCCTCCACTTT
15	TRBD1	TRBV20-1	-	TRBJ1-1	CSARYGGQGRTEAFF	TGCAGTGCTAGATATGGGGGACAGGGACGTACTGAAGCTTTCTTT
12	-	TRBV20-1	-	TRBJ2-7	CSARANTYEQYF	TGCAGTGCTAGAGCAAATACCTACGAGCAGTACTTC
14	TRBD2	TRBV5-1	-	TRBJ2-4	CASSFNSGSGIQYF	TGCGCCAGCAGCTTTAATAGCGGGAGCGGCATTCAGTACTTC
16	-	TRBV7-6	few	TRBJ2-1	CASSRGGRGFPNEQFF	TGTGCCAGCAGCCGGGGGGGCAGGGGGTTTCCCAATGAGCAGTTCTTC
14	-	TRBV10-3	few	TRBJ2-3	CAISVRGMGDTQYF	TGTGCCATCAGTGTGCGCGGGATGGGAGATACGCAGTATTTT
13	-	TRBV6-2/TRBV6-3	many	TRBJ1-5	CASSYTQDQPQHF	TGTGCCAGCAGTTACACACAGGATCAGCCCCAGCATTTT
15	-	TRBV2	-	TRBJ2-5	CASSLLWAAQETQYF	TGTGCCAGCAGTCTTCTTTGGGCAGCTCAAGAGACCCAGTACTTC
14	-	TRBV7-9	-	TRBJ2-1	CASSLLKGGGEQFF	TGTGCCAGCAGCTTACTAAAAGGAGGGGGTGAGCAGTTCTTC
15	-	TRBV7-2	many	TRBJ2-5	CASSLASGGGETQYF	TGTGCCAGCAGCTTAGCGTCTGGGGGCGGGGAGACCCAGTACTTC
19	TRBD2	TRBV10-2	-	TRBJ2-1	CASSESGGTTSTLYNEQFF	TGCGCCAGCAGTGAGTCGGGGGGGACTACCAGTACCCTCTACAATGAGCAGTTCTTC
16	-	TRBV21-1	-	TRBJ2-3	CASSPPAGVGTDTQYF	TGTGCCAGCAGCCCCCCTGCGGGAGTCGGCACAGATACGCAGTATTTT
15	-	TRBV3-1	-	TRBJ2-3	CASTETGALTDTQYF	TGTGCCAGCACCGAAACGGGGGCCCTCACAGATACGCAGTATTTT
14	TRBD1	TRBV5-1	few	TRBJ2-7	CASSSWDRTYEQYF	TGCGCCAGCAGCTCGTGGGACAGGACCTACGAGCAGTACTTC
14	-	TRBV7-2	-	TRBJ2-7	CASSIGQNSYEQYF	TGTGCCAGCAGCATAGGACAGAACTCCTACGAGCAGTACTTC
13	-	TRBV7-3	-	TRBJ2-1	CASSPERDNEQFF	TGTGCCAGCAGCCCCGAGCGGGACAATGAGCAGTTCTTC
16	-	TRBV4-2	-	TRBJ2-1	CASSQDAGASYNEQFF	TGTGCCAGCAGCCAAGATGCAGGGGCATCGTACAATGAGCAGTTCTTC
14	-	TRBV4-3	-	TRBJ2-3	CASSQDYFTDTQYF	TGCGCCAGCAGCCAAGATTACTTCACAGATACGCAGTATTTT
15	TRBD1	TRBV12-3/TRBV12-4	few	TRBJ2-2	CASTHWTGNTGELFF	TGTGCCAGCACCCACTGGACAGGGAACACCGGGGAGCTGTTTTTT
13	TRBD1	TRBV30	many	TRBJ2-3	CACRDRGTDTQYF	TGTGCCTGCCGGGACAGGGGCACAGATACGCAGTATTTT